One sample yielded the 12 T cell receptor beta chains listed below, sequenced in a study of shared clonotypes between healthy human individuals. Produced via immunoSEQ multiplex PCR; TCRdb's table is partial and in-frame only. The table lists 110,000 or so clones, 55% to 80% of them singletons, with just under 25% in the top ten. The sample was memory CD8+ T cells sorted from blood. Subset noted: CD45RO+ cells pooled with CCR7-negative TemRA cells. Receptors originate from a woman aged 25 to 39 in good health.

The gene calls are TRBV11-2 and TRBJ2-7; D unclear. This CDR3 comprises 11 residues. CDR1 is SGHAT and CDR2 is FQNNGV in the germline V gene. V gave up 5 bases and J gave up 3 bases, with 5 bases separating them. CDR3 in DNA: TGTGCCAGCAGCCACAACTACGAGCAGTACTTC. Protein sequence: CASSHNYEQYF.

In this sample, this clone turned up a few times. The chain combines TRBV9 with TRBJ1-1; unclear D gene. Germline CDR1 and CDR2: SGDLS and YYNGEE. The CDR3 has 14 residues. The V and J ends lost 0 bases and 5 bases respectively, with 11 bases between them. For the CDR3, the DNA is TGTGCCAGCAGCGTAGGCGTTTTCCCGACTGAAGCTTTCTTT. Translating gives CASSVGVFPTEAFF.

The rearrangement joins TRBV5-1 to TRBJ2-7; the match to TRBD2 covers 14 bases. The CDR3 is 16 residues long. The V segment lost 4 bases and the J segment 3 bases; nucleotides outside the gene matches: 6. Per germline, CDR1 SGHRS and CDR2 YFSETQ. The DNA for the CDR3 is TGCGCCAGCAGCCCGGGACTAGCGGGAGTTCTCTACGAGCAGTACTTC. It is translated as CASSPGLAGVLYEQYF.

The CDR3 sequence: CASSFEIQTSYEQYF. The CDR3 DNA reads TGTGCCAGCAGCTTCGAGATCCAAACGTCCTACGAGCAGTACTTC. V and J are TRBV7-9 and TRBJ2-7; no firm D call. Trimming stripped 3 bases from V and 1 base from J, with 13 bases between. The CDR3 totals 15 residues. Germline lookup yields CDR1 SEHNR and CDR2 FQNEAQ (reference sequence).

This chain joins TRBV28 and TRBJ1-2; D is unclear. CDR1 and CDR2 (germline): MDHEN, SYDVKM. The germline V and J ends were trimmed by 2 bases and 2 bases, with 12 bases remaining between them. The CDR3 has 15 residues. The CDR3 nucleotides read TGTGCCAGCAGTTTAACGGAAGCCGGGAACTATGGCTACACCTTC. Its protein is CASSLTEAGNYGYTF.

CDR3 in amino acids: CASSHASGGYNEQFF. Written as DNA, the CDR3 is TGCGCCAGCAGCCACGCTAGCGGGGGATACAATGAGCAGTTCTTC. The rearrangement links TRBV5-1 to TRBJ2-1, with 10 positions matching TRBD2. Germline trimming cut 4 bases from V and 4 bases from J; bases unmatched to any gene: 5. CDR1 and CDR2 from the germline V gene are SGHRS and YFSETQ. This CDR3 has 15 residues.

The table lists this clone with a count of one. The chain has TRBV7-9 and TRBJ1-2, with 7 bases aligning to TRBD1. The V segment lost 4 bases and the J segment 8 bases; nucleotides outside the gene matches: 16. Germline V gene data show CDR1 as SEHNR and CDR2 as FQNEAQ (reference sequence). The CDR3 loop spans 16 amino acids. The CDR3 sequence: CASSSYSKTGSKGYTF. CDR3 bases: TGTGCCAGCAGCTCCTACTCCAAGACAGGGAGTAAGGGCTACACCTTC.

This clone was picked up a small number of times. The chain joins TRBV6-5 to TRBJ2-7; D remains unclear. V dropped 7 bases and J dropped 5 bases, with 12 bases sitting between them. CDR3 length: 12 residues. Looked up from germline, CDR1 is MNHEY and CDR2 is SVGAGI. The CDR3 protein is CASTYGPHEQYF. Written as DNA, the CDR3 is TGTGCCAGCACCTACGGCCCTCACGAGCAGTACTTC.

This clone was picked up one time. The CDR3 here is CASSLTSGVTYEQYF. The CDR3 DNA sequence: TGCGCCAGCAGCTTAACTAGCGGGGTTACCTACGAGCAGTACTTC. The chain links TRBV5-1 to TRBJ2-7; 10 bases line up with TRBD2. The CDR3 sequence is 15 residues long. Unmatched junction bases numbered 4, after V lost 2 bases and J lost 2 bases. Germline assignment: CDR1 SGHRS and CDR2 YFSETQ.

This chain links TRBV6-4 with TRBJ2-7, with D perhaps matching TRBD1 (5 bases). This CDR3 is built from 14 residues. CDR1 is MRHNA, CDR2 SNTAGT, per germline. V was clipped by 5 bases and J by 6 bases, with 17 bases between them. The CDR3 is CASSPGQGGREQYF. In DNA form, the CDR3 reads TGTGCCAGCAGTCCCGGGCAGGGTGGACGCGAGCAGTACTTC.

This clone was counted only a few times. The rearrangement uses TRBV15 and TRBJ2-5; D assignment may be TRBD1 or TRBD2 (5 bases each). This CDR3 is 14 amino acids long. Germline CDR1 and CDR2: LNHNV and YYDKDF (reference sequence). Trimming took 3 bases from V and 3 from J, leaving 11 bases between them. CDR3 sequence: CATSSRDGKETQYF. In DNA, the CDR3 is TGTGCCACCAGCAGTAGGGACGGAAAAGAGACCCAGTACTTC.

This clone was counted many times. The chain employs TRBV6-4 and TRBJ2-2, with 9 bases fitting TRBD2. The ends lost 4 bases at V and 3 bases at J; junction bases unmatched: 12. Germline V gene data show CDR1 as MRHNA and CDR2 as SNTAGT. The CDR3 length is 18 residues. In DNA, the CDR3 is TGTGCCAGCAGTGCCGGTGGGGTAGCGGGAGACCACACCGGGGAGCTGTTTTTT. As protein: CASSAGGVAGDHTGELFF.